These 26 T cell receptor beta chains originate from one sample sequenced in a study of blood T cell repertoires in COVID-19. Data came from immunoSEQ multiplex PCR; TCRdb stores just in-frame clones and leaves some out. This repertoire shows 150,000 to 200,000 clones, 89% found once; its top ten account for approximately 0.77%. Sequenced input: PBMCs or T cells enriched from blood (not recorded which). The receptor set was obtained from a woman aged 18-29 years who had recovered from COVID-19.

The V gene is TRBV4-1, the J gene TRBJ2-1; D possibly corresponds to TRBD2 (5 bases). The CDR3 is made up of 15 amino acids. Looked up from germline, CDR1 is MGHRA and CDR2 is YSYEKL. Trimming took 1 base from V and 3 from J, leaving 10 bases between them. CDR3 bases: TGCGCCAGCAGCCAAGTCCAGCGGAACTACAATGAGCAGTTCTTC. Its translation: CASSQVQRNYNEQFF.

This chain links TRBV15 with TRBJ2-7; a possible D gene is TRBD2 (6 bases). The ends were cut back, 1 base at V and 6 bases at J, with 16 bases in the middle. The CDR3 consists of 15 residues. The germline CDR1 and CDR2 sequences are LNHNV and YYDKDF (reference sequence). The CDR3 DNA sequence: TGTGCCACCAGCAGAGTGACCGGGAGTCAGGCCGAGCAGTACTTC. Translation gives CATSRVTGSQAEQYF.

CDR3 in amino acids: CATSSTGQAETSKNIQYF. CDR3 coding DNA: TGTGCCACCAGCAGTACGGGACAGGCTGAGACTTCCAAAAACATTCAGTACTTC. The chain has TRBV15 and TRBJ2-4, with 8 bases matching TRBD1. Germline V gene data show CDR1 as LNHNV and CDR2 as YYDKDF (reference sequence). This CDR3 comprises 18 residues. J lost 2 bases, V lost 3 bases, and 12 bases had no gene match. The whole variable domain, remainder taken from reference TRBV15 and TRBJ2-4, is DAMVIQNPRYQVTQFGKPVTLSCSQTLNHNVMYWYQQKSSQAPKLLFHYYDKDFNNEADTPDNFQSRRPNTSFCFLDIRSPGLGDTAMYLCATSSTGQAETSKNIQYFGAGTRLSVL.

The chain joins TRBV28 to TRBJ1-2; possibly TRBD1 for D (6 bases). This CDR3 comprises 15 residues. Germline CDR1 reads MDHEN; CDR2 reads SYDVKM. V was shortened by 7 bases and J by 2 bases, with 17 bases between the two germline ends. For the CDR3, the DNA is TGTGCCAGCAAAGGCAGGGGCTATTTCAACTATGGCTACACCTTC. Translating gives CASKGRGYFNYGYTF.

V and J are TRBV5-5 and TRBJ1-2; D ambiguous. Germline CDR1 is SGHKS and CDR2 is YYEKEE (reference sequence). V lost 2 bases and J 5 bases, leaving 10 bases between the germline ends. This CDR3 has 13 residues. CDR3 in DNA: TGTGCCAGCAGCTTCCAATCAGGTTATGGCTACACCTTC. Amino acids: CASSFQSGYGYTF.

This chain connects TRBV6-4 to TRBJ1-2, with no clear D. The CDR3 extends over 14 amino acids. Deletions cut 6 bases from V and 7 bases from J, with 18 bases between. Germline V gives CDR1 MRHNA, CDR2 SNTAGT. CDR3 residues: CASRHSRSGPGYTF. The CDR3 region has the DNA TGTGCCAGCAGACACAGCCGCTCCGGTCCTGGCTACACCTTC.

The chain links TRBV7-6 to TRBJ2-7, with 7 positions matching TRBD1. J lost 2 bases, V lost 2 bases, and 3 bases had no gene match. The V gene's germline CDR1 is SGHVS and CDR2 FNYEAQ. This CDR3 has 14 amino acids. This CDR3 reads CASSLRQGPYEQYF. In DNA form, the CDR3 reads TGTGCCAGCAGCTTACGACAGGGTCCCTACGAGCAGTACTTC.

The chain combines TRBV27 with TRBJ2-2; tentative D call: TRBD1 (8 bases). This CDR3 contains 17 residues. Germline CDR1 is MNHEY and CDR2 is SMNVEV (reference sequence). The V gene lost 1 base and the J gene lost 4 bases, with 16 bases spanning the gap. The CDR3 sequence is CASSLLLTGEGTGELFF. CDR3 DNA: TGTGCCAGCAGTTTATTGCTGACAGGGGAGGGCACCGGGGAGCTGTTTTTT.

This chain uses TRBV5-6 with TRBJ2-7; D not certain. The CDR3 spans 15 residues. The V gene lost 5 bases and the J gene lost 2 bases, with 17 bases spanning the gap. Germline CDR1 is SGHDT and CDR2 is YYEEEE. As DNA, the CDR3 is TGTGCCAGCAGAGAACAGCCCGGCCCCACCTACGAGCAGTACTTC. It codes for CASREQPGPTYEQYF.

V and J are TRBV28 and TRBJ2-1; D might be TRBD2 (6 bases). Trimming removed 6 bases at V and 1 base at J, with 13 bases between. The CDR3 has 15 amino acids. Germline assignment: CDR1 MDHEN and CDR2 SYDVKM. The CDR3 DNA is TGTGCCAGCAGGGTCGGGAGACCTTCCTACAATGAGCAGTTCTTC. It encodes CASRVGRPSYNEQFF.

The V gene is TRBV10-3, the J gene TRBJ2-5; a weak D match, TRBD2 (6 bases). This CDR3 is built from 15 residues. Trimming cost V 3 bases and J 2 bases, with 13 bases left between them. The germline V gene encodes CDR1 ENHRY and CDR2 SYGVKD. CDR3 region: CAISEGEARQETQYF. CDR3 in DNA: TGTGCCATCAGTGAAGGGGAGGCCCGACAAGAGACCCAGTACTTC.

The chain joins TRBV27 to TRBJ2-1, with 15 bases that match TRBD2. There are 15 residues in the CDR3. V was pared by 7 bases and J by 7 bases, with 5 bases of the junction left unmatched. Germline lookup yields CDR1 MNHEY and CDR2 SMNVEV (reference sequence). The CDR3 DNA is TGTGCCAGCATCCCCGGGACTAGCGGGAGGAATGAGCAGTTCTTC. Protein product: CASIPGTSGRNEQFF.

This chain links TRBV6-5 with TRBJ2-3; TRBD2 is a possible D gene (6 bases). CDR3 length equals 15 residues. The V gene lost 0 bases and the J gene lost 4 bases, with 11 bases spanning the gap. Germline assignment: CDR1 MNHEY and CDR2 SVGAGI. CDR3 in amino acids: CASSYSTGAADTQYF. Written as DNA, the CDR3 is TGTGCCAGCAGTTACTCGACGGGAGCGGCAGATACGCAGTATTTT.

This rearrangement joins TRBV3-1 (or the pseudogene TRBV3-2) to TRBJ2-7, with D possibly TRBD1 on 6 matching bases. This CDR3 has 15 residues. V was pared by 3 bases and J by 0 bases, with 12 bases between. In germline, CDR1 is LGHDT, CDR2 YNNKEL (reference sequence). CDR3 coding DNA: TGTGCCAGCAGCCACTCATGGGGGCTCTCCTACGAGCAGTACTTC. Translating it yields CASSHSWGLSYEQYF.

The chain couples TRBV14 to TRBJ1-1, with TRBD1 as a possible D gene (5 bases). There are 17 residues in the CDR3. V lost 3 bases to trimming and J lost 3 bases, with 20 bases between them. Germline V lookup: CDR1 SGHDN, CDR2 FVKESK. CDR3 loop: CASSHDNAHGGDTEAFF. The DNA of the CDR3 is TGTGCCAGCAGCCATGACAACGCGCACGGAGGGGACACTGAAGCTTTCTTT. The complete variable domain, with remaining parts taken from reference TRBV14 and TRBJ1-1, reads EAGVTQFPSHSVIEKGQTVTLRCDPISGHDNLYWYRRVMGKEIKFLLHFVKESKQDESGMPNNRFLAERTGGTYSTLKVQPAELEDSGVYFCASSHDNAHGGDTEAFFGQGTRLTVV.

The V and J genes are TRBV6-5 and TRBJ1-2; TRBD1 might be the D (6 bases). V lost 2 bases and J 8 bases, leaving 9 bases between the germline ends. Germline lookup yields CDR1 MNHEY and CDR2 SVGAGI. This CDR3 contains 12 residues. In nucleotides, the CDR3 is TGTGCCAGCAGTTACGGGGGCTCAGGCTACACCTTC. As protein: CASSYGGSGYTF.

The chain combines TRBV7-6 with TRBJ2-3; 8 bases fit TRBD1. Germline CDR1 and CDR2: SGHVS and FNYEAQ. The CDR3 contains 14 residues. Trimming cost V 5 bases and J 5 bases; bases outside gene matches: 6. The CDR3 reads CASSDGTGIDTQYF. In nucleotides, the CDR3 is TGTGCCAGCAGCGACGGGACAGGAATAGATACGCAGTATTTT. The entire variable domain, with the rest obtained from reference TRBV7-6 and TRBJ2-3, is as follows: GAGVSQSPRYKVTKRGQDVALRCDPISGHVSLYWYRQALGQGPEFLTYFNYEAQQDKSGLPNDRFSAERPEGSISTLTIQRTEQRDSAMYRCASSDGTGIDTQYFGPGTRLTVL.

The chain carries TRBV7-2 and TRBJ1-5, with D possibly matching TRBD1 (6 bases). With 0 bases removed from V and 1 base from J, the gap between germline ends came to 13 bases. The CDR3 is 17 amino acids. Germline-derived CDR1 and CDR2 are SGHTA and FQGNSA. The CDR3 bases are TGTGCCAGCAGCTTAGCCCCTTTCAGGGGAAGCAATCAGCCCCAGCATTTT. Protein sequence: CASSLAPFRGSNQPQHF. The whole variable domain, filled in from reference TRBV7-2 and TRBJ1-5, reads GAGVSQSPSNKVTEKGKDVELRCDPISGHTALYWYRQSLGQGLEFLIYFQGNSAPDKSGLPSDRFSAERTGGSVSTLTIQRTQQEDSAVYLCASSLAPFRGSNQPQHFGDGTRLSIL.

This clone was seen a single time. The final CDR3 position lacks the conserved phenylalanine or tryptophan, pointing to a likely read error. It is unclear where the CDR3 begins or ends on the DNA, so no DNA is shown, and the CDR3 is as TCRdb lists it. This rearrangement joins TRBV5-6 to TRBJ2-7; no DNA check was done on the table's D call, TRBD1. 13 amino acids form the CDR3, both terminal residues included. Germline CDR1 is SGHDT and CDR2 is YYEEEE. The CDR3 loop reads CASSFSPGTGIWN.

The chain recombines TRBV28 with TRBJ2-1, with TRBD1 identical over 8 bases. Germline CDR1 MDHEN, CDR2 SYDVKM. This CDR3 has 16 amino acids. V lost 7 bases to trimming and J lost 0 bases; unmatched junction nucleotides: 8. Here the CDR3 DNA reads TGTGCCAGCATCACTCGGACAGGGTCCTCCTACAATGAGCAGTTCTTC. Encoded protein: CASITRTGSSYNEQFF.

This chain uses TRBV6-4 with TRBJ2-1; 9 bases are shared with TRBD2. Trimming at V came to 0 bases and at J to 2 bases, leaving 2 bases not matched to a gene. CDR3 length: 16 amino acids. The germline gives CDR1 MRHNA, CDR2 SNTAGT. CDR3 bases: TGTGCCAGCAGTGACTCAAGCGGGAGGCCCTACAATGAGCAGTTCTTC. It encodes CASSDSSGRPYNEQFF.

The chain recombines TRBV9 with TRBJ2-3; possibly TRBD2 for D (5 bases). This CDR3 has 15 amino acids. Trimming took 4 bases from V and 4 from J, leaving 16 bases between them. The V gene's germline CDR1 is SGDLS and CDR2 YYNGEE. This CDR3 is CASSSPATGSDTQYF. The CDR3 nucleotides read TGTGCCAGCAGCTCTCCGGCGACGGGATCAGATACGCAGTATTTT. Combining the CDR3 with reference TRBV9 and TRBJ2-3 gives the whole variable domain DSGVTQTPKHLITATGQRVTLRCSPRSGDLSVYWYQQSLDQGLQFLIQYYNGEERAKGNILERFSAQQFPDLHSELNLSSLELGDSALYFCASSSPATGSDTQYFGPGTRLTVL.

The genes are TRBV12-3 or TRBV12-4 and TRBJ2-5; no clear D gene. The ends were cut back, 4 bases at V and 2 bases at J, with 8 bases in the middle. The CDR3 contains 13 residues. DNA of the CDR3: TGTGCCAGCAGTTCCACAAGACAAGAGACCCAGTACTTC. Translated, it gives CASSSTRQETQYF.

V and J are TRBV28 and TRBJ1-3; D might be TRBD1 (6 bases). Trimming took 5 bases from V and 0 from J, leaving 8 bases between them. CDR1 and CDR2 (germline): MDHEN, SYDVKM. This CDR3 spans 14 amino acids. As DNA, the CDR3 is TGTGCCAGCAGTCCGACAGGCTCTGGAAACACCATATATTTT. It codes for CASSPTGSGNTIYF.

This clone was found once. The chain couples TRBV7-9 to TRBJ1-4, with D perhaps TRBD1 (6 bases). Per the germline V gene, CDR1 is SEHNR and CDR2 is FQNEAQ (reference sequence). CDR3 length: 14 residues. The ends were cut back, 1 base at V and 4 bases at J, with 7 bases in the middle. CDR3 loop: CASSLGRGNEKLFF. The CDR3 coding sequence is TGTGCCAGCAGCTTAGGCAGGGGTAATGAAAAACTGTTTTTT.

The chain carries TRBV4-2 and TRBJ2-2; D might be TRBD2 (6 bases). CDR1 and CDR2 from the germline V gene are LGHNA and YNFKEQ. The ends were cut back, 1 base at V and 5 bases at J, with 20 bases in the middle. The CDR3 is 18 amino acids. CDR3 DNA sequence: TGTGCCAGCAGCCAAGTGGCGGTGGGACTGAGTGGTACCGGGGAGCTGTTTTTT. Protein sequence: CASSQVAVGLSGTGELFF.